This T cell receptor (beta chain) was captured by sequencing in a study of blood T cell repertoires in COVID-19. About the study: Acute-phase and convalescent COVID-19 samples originated in the United States, Italy and Spain. PBMCs, B-cell-depleted T cells, or T cells provided the cDNA or gDNA that made up the material.

In the authors' methods: Scientists estimated how many nucleated cells there were by amplifying reference gene primers. Data came from immunoSEQ multiplex PCR; TCRdb stores just in-frame clones and leaves some out. V, J and clone size are those of that table, while D and trimming were read from the DNA. Of some 320,000 clones in the sample, approximately 85% are singletons; the top ten hold just over 7%. Germline values: CDR1 LNHDA, CDR2 SQIVND (reference sequence). The V and J ends lost 5 bases and 3 bases, in that order; junction bases with no gene match: 9. The CDR3 has 15 residues. Specimen: peripheral blood. The TCR originated in a human donor in a cohort sampled during active COVID-19. V gene TRBV19 combines with J gene TRBJ1-2; the match to TRBD1 covers 7 bases. Here the CDR3 reads CASSFPHRGDYGYTF. CDR3 nucleotides: TGTGCCAGTAGTTTCCCGCACAGGGGCGACTATGGCTACACCTTC. Based on the CDR3 plus reference TRBV19 and TRBJ1-2, the full variable domain is DGGITQSPKYLFRKEGQNVTLSCEQNLNHDAMYWYRQDPGQGLRLIYYSQIVNDFQKGDIAEGYSVSREKKESFPLTVTSAQKNPTAFYLCASSFPHRGDYGYTFGSGTRLTVV.